Presented here are 17 T cell receptor beta chains from one specimen sequenced in a study of T cell changes during pregnancy in multiple sclerosis. Method: immunoSEQ multiplex PCR; TCRdb's copy keeps in-frame clones and lacks some. This sample has about 58,000 clones, with about 90% found just once. Here the sequenced sample was CD4+ T cells from peripheral blood mononuclear cells, taken after pregnancy. These receptors all come from a female donor in good health, enrolled as a control in a pregnancy study.

The gene calls are TRBV11-2 and TRBJ2-5, with D unresolved. Trimming left V 5 bases short and J 7 bases short, with 20 bases between. CDR1 and CDR2 from the germline V gene are SGHAT and FQNNGV. The CDR3 consists of 15 residues. The CDR3 here is CASSPPTLRSATQYF. The CDR3 DNA reads as TGTGCCAGCAGCCCCCCAACTTTGCGGAGTGCGACCCAGTACTTC.

The rearrangement links TRBV11-2 to TRBJ2-3; 8 bases agree with TRBD2. J lost 2 bases, V lost 4 bases, and 8 bases had no gene match. Germline assignment: CDR1 SGHAT and CDR2 FQNNGV. This CDR3 region has 16 residues. The CDR3, as DNA: TGTGCCAGCAGCTACTTGGCGGGGGGCCTCACAGATACGCAGTATTTT. It encodes CASSYLAGGLTDTQYF.

The chain is built from TRBV4-1 and TRBJ1-1, with D perhaps TRBD1 (5 bases). The germline V gene encodes CDR1 MGHRA and CDR2 YSYEKL. There are 16 residues in the CDR3. Trimming removed 1 base from V and 1 base from J, with 13 bases in between. The DNA of the CDR3 is TGCGCCAGCAGCCAAGGTGTGGGACTTACGAACACTGAAGCTTTCTTT. Amino acid sequence: CASSQGVGLTNTEAFF.

The chain joins TRBV6-5 to TRBJ2-3; 7 nucleotides align to TRBD1. This CDR3 contains 15 residues. Germline V gene data show CDR1 as MNHEY and CDR2 as SVGAGI. V lost 3 bases and J lost 6; bases outside the gene matches: 9. The CDR3 coding sequence is TGTGCCAGCAGTTATTCGACAGGGCGGGTCGATACGCAGTATTTT. As protein: CASSYSTGRVDTQYF.

J is TRBJ2-5 and V is TRBV5-1; D possibly corresponds to TRBD2 (6 bases). The CDR3 runs to 15 residues. Looked up from germline, CDR1 is SGHRS and CDR2 is YFSETQ. Trimming pared 3 bases from V and 5 bases from J, leaving 17 bases between. The CDR3 loop is CASSSAGGEWETQYF. DNA for the CDR3: TGCGCCAGCAGCTCGGCAGGCGGGGAGTGGGAGACCCAGTACTTC.

This clone was detected once. V and J are TRBV11-3 and TRBJ2-1; perhaps TRBD2 as D (6 bases). Trimming pared 5 bases from V and 6 bases from J, leaving 20 bases between. The CDR3 is 16 residues long. Per germline, CDR1 SGHNT and CDR2 YENEEA. The CDR3 reads CASSPTWRDGSNEQFF. The CDR3 DNA reads as TGTGCCAGCAGCCCCACTTGGCGGGATGGCTCCAATGAGCAGTTCTTC.

The chain combines TRBV2 with TRBJ1-6; 9 bases are shared with TRBD1. The CDR3 contains 14 residues. Unmatched junction bases numbered 4, after V lost 3 bases and J lost 10 bases. Germline assignment: CDR1 SNHLY and CDR2 FYNNEI. Here the CDR3 reads CASSDRTGDSPLHF. DNA of the CDR3: TGTGCCAGCAGTGATCGGACAGGGGACTCACCCCTCCACTTT.

The V call is TRBV4-3, the J call TRBJ2-7; TRBD2 agrees at 12 bases. V was clipped by 1 base and J by 2 bases; unmatched bases: 6. The CDR3 runs to 17 residues. Germline V CDR1 and CDR2: LGHNA, YSLEER. The CDR3 loop reads CASSQALLAGGPYEQYF. Written as DNA, the CDR3 is TGCGCCAGCAGCCAAGCCCTTCTAGCGGGGGGGCCCTACGAGCAGTACTTC.

In DNA, the CDR3 is TGTGCCTGGAGTGCCGGGATATCGAGCTCCTACGAGCAGTACTTC. Translation: CAWSAGISSSYEQYF. J is TRBJ2-7 and V is TRBV30, with D tentatively TRBD2 (5 bases). The CDR3 is 15 amino acids. Trimming took 1 base from V and 0 from J, leaving 13 bases between them. CDR1 is GTSNPN and CDR2 is SVGIG in the germline V gene (reference sequence).

V is TRBV6-5 and J is TRBJ2-1; TRBD1 agrees at 7 bases. The CDR3 covers 14 residues. In germline, CDR1 is MNHEY, CDR2 SVGAGI. V was pared by 5 bases and J by 5 bases, with 6 bases of the junction left unmatched. CDR3 coding DNA: TGTGCCAGCAGTGCAGGGGGAATGAACAATGAGCAGTTCTTC. Its translation is CASSAGGMNNEQFF.

This clone was detected a few times. The chain joins TRBV7-9 to TRBJ1-1; D possibly corresponds to TRBD1 (5 bases). Between the trimmed V and J ends, which lost 3 bases and 1 base, there was a span of 12 bases. The CDR3 is made up of 15 amino acids. Germline V lookup: CDR1 SEHNR, CDR2 FQNEAQ (reference sequence). The CDR3: CASSFSDRRNTEAFF. CDR3 in DNA: TGTGCCAGCAGCTTTTCTGACAGAAGGAACACTGAAGCTTTCTTT.

This clone came up once. The V and J genes are TRBV18 and TRBJ1-2; 9 nucleotides line up with TRBD1. Trimming took 3 bases from V and 8 from J; bases not matched to a gene: 10. The CDR3 totals 15 residues. Germline CDR1 and CDR2: KGHSH and LQKENI. The CDR3 reads CASSPPMDRGQGYTF. For the CDR3, the DNA is TGTGCCAGCTCACCCCCAATGGACAGGGGCCAAGGCTACACCTTC.

The chain combines TRBV4-1 with TRBJ2-3; a weak D match, TRBD1 (6 bases). This CDR3 has 16 residues. In germline, CDR1 is MGHRA, CDR2 YSYEKL. V dropped 1 base and J dropped 0 bases, with 11 bases sitting between them. CDR3 in DNA: TGCGCCAGCAGCCAAGGGACAGAAACTAGCACAGATACGCAGTATTTT. As protein: CASSQGTETSTDTQYF.

The chain uses TRBV19 and TRBJ1-4; weak D call: TRBD1 (6 bases). The CDR3 contains 13 residues. CDR1 and CDR2 (germline): LNHDA, SQIVND (reference sequence). Trimming stripped 4 bases from V and 7 bases from J, with 10 bases between. This CDR3 reads CASSTRTVEKLFF. The CDR3 region has the DNA TGTGCCAGTAGTACTAGGACAGTTGAAAAACTGTTTTTT.

This chain links TRBV2 with TRBJ1-5, with D hard to call. This CDR3 is 13 amino acids long. Germline V gene data show CDR1 as SNHLY and CDR2 as FYNNEI. The V end lost 4 bases, the J end lost 2 bases, and 6 bases lay between the germline ends. The CDR3 region has the DNA TGTGCCAGCAGTGTCGGGGGCAATCAGCCCCAGCATTTT. Amino acid sequence: CASSVGGNQPQHF.

The CDR3 here is CASSAGLKRGYNEQFF. In DNA, the CDR3 is TGTGCCAGTAGTGCTGGGCTCAAGCGGGGCTACAATGAGCAGTTCTTC. The genes are TRBV19 and TRBJ2-1, with 7 bases identical to TRBD2. V was clipped by 5 bases and J by 3 bases; unmatched bases: 10. The CDR3 sequence is 16 residues long. The germline V gene has CDR1 LNHDA and CDR2 SQIVND (reference sequence).

The chain couples TRBV21-1 to TRBJ1-1. TRBV21-1 is a known pseudogene. The CDR3 runs to 11 residues. CDR3 nucleotide sequence: TGTGCCAGCAGCAGGCGGACTGAAGCTTTCTTT. Amino acid sequence: CASSRRTEAFF.